These 17 T cell receptor beta chains share one sample of origin, sequenced in a study of blood T cells in healthy people across ages. Primers used in a second PCR of roughly 6 to 11 cycles were a sample-barcoded 5' primer and a J-beta primer mix. TCRdb redid the calling of the 5' RACE reads with MiXCR, one entry per CDR3 protein. The sample holds about a million distinct CDR3 sequences, 30% to 40% seen once. What was sequenced was blood. These TCRs come from a man between 18 and 29 years old in good health.

The chain recombines TRBV7-8 with TRBJ2-7; the match to TRBD1 covers 8 bases. This CDR3 contains 14 residues. After removal of 0 bases from V and 5 bases from J, the junction contained 3 bases not matched to a gene. Germline CDR1 SGHVS, CDR2 FQNEAQ. The CDR3 is CASSLATGDNEQYF. The CDR3 DNA is TGTGCCAGCAGCTTAGCGACAGGGGATAACGAGCAGTACTTC. Together with reference TRBV7-8 and TRBJ2-7, the CDR3 gives the full variable domain: GAGVSQSPRYKVAKRGQDVALRCDPISGHVSLFWYQQALGQGPEFLTYFQNEAQLDKSGLPSDRFFAERPEGSVSTLKIQRTQQEDSAVYLCASSLATGDNEQYFGPGTRLTVT.

Turning to this clonotype: A junction end diverges from the germline sequence, so it may reflect a read error. The chain couples TRBV4-3 to TRBJ2-3; 8 bases align to TRBD1. The CDR3 loop spans 15 amino acids. The V gene's germline CDR1 is LGHNA and CDR2 YSLEER. CDR3 residues: CASGQDRVWTDTQYF. Here the CDR3 DNA reads TGCGCCAGCGGCCAGGACAGGGTGTGGACAGATACGCAGTATTTT.

This clonotype was recorded a few times. The gene calls are TRBV12-5 and TRBJ2-1; maybe TRBD2 (5 bases). Trimming shortened V by 0 bases and J by 3 bases, and 18 bases separated the two germline ends. The germline gives CDR1 LGHNT, CDR2 FRNRAP. CDR3 size: 18 residues. CDR3 sequence reads: CASGLVEVGLGYYNEQFF. DNA for the CDR3: TGTGCTAGTGGTTTGGTAGAAGTCGGACTCGGATACTACAATGAGCAGTTCTTC. The whole variable domain, remainder taken from reference TRBV12-5 and TRBJ2-1, is DARVTQTPRHKVTEMGQEVTMRCQPILGHNTVFWYRQTMMQGLELLAYFRNRAPLDDSGMPKDRFSAEMPDATLATLKIQPSEPRDSAVYFCASGLVEVGLGYYNEQFFGPGTRLTVL.

The rearrangement uses TRBV12-3 or TRBV12-4 and TRBJ1-5; D remains unclear. V lost 2 bases and J lost 3, with 8 bases in between. The length of the CDR3 is 14 residues. The CDR3 DNA sequence: TGTGCCAGCAGTTTATTCGGGCTCAATCAGCCCCAGCATTTT. It codes for CASSLFGLNQPQHF.

This chain links TRBV4-3 with TRBJ2-3; the D gene is possibly TRBD2 (6 bases). V shed 0 bases and J shed 5 bases, with 18 bases lying between them. The CDR3 has 17 residues. CDR1 and CDR2 (germline): LGHNA, YSLEER. The CDR3 DNA reads TGCGCCAGCAGCCAAGATAACGTCCCGGGGGTGCTAGATACGCAGTATTTT. It is translated as CASSQDNVPGVLDTQYF.

This clonotype was observed a handful of times. The chain recombines TRBV4-1 with TRBJ1-5, with 7 nucleotides matching TRBD1. J gave up 3 bases and V 0 bases, and 2 bases lay outside the gene matches. CDR3 length equals 15 residues. CDR1 and CDR2 from the germline V gene are MGHRA and YSYEKL. The DNA for the CDR3 is TGCGCCAGCAGCCAAGAAGACAGGGCCAATCAGCCCCAGCATTTT. This translates into CASSQEDRANQPQHF.

This clonotype came up many times. V gene TRBV7-2 combines with J gene TRBJ1-3; D is possibly TRBD1 (5 bases). The CDR3 has 15 residues. V shed 0 bases and J shed 4 bases, with 10 bases lying between them. Germline V CDR1 and CDR2: SGHTA, FQGNSA. CDR3 residues: CASSLAGLGGNTIYF. The CDR3 DNA follows: TGTGCCAGCAGCTTAGCGGGGCTTGGAGGAAACACCATATATTTT. Looking up the rest from reference TRBV7-2 and TRBJ1-3 gives the full variable domain: GAGVSQSPSNKVTEKGKDVELRCDPISGHTALYWYRQSLGQGLEFLIYFQGNSAPDKSGLPSDRFSAERTGGSVSTLTIQRTQQEDSAVYLCASSLAGLGGNTIYFGEGSWLTVV.

The genes are TRBV29-1 and TRBJ1-1; the match to TRBD1 covers 10 bases. CDR1 is SQVTM and CDR2 is ANQGSEA in the germline V gene. Losses at the gene ends were 4 bases for V and 2 bases for J; bases not matched to a gene: 10. The CDR3 length is 16 residues. The CDR3 loop is CSVGGWDRGDNTEAFF. The CDR3 region has the DNA TGCAGCGTTGGGGGATGGGACAGGGGCGATAACACTGAAGCTTTCTTT.

The chain uses TRBV20-1 and TRBJ2-1, with D tentatively TRBD2 (6 bases). V shed 2 bases and J shed 6 bases, with 17 bases lying between them. The CDR3 is made up of 15 amino acids. The germline CDR1 and CDR2 sequences are DFQATT and SNEGSKA (reference sequence). CDR3 coding DNA: TGCAGTGCTAGAAAGGAGGGAGAGAATTCCAATGAGCAGTTCTTC. It codes for CSARKEGENSNEQFF.

The chain couples TRBV18 to TRBJ2-2, with D tentatively TRBD2 (6 bases). Per the germline V gene, CDR1 is KGHSH and CDR2 is LQKENI. The CDR3 loop spans 18 amino acids. Trimming cost V 0 bases and J 1 base, with 15 bases left between them. The CDR3 nucleotides read TGTGCCAGCTCACCACCGATCGGGGTAGCGGAGAACACCGGGGAGCTGTTTTTT. Its translation: CASSPPIGVAENTGELFF.

A few counts support this clonotype. V usage is TRBV27 and J usage is TRBJ2-1; no clear D gene. Trimming shortened V by 6 bases and J by 13 bases, and 13 bases separated the two germline ends. Germline lookup yields CDR1 MNHEY and CDR2 SMNVEV (reference sequence). The CDR3 has 11 amino acids. Written as DNA, the CDR3 is TGTGCCAGCAGGAGCCAGCTCGTTCAGTTCTTC. It specifies CASRSQLVQFF.

This clonotype showed up just a few times. The chain has TRBV3-1 and TRBJ2-1; 10 positions match TRBD2. This CDR3 has 21 residues. Germline V gene lookup returns CDR1 LGHDT and CDR2 YNNKEL (reference sequence). Losses at the gene ends were 1 base for V and 4 bases for J; bases not matched to a gene: 19. CDR3 coding DNA: TGTGCCAGCAGCCAAGTTTGGGGGCGGGCTAGCGGGGGCGTGGGATACAATGAGCAGTTCTTC. Its translation is CASSQVWGRASGGVGYNEQFF.

The rearrangement uses TRBV9 and TRBJ1-2; D is uncertain. CDR1 and CDR2 (germline): SGDLS, YYNGEE. CDR3 length: 14 residues. V lost 2 bases and J lost 3, with 11 bases in between. CDR3 residues: CASSVGSDDYGYTF. Written as DNA, the CDR3 is TGTGCCAGCAGCGTGGGAAGTGATGACTATGGCTACACCTTC.

The V call is TRBV30, the J call TRBJ2-1, with D unresolved. The V gene's germline CDR1 is GTSNPN and CDR2 SVGIG (reference sequence). The CDR3 has 12 residues. The V and J ends lost 1 base and 4 bases respectively, with 5 bases between them. The CDR3 DNA is TGTGCCTGGAGTGCCCAGTACAATGAGCAGTTCTTC. As protein: CAWSAQYNEQFF.

With regard to this clonotype: One junction end does not reproduce the germline sequence, and a read error may be involved. The chain uses TRBV12-3 or TRBV12-4 and TRBJ1-2; no firm D call. The CDR3 has 13 amino acids. This chain's CDR3 is CTSSLTERHGYTF. CDR3 coding DNA: TGTACCAGCAGTTTAACTGAGCGCCATGGCTACACCTTC.

The gene calls are TRBV12-3 or TRBV12-4 and TRBJ2-3, with D uncertain. The CDR3 consists of 14 residues. Trimming removed 1 base at V and 2 bases at J, with 7 bases between. CDR3 amino acids: CASSLDTFTDTQYF. The CDR3 DNA reads as TGTGCCAGCAGTTTAGATACTTTCACAGATACGCAGTATTTT.

This clonotype came up a few times. The CDR3, as DNA: TGTGCCAGCAGTTTGACAGACCAAACATACAATGAGCAGTTCTTC. The encoded protein is CASSLTDQTYNEQFF. This chain uses TRBV6-5 with TRBJ2-1, with a possible D match to TRBD1 (5 bases). The CDR3 covers 15 residues. With 4 bases removed from V and 4 bases from J, the gap between germline ends came to 14 bases. Germline V lookup: CDR1 MNHEY, CDR2 SVGAGI.